Sequencing of this TCR beta chain was carried out in a study of Tregs in tolerant kidney transplant recipients. Study-wide results and caveats: Activated donor B cell expansion appeared to reveal the most relevant donor-specific TCRbeta repertoire. The small number of patients limits these findings pending further validation. Changing PCR primers prevented nucleotide comparison between some patients' samples.

Worth noting for this clone: No antigen is known for it. The read stops 3 residues short of the end of the CDR3; the missing end is completed from the germline J gene.

Sequencing used immunoSEQ multiplex PCR; TCRdb keeps in-frame clones, though not all of them. The sample totals roughly 48,000 clones. Unstimulated regulatory T cells (CD4+CD25+CD127-), CD4+CD25- non-regulatory cells, CD4 and CD8 cells were FACS-sorted from thawed PBMCs. There are 17 residues in the CDR3. Germline V gene data show CDR1 as SGHVS and CDR2 as FNYEAQ. V shed 6 bases, J shed 2 bases, and the junction held 13 bases outside the gene matches. Sequences were derived from CD4+ T cells from blood, sampled before the transplant. The V call is TRBV7-6, the J call TRBJ2-1; 7 positions agree with TRBD2. The TCR was taken from a human donor who received a combined kidney and bone marrow transplant. The CDR3 DNA, read in part, is TGTGCCAGCAGGCTGGAGTCTAGCGGAAGTCCCTACAATGAG. Encoded protein: CASRLESSGSPYNE. The complete CDR3 sequence is CASRLESSGSPYNEQFF.